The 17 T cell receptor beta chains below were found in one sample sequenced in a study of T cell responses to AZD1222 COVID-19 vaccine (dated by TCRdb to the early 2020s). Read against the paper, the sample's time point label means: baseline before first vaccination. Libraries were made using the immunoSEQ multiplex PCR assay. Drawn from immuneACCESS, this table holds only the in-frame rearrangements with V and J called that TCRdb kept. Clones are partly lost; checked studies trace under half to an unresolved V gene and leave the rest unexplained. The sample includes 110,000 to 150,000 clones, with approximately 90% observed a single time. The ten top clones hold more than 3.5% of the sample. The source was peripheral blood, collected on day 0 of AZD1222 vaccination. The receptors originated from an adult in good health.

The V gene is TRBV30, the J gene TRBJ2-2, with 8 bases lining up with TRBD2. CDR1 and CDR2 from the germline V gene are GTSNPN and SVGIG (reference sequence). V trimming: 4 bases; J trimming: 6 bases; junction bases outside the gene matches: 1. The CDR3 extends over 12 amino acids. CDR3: CAWMRGAGELFF. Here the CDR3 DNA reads TGTGCCTGGATGCGGGGGGCCGGGGAGCTGTTTTTT.

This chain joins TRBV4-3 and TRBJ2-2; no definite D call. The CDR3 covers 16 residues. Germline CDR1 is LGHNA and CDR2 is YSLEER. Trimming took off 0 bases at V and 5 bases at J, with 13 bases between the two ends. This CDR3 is CASSQEAAAGTGELFF. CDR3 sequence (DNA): TGCGCCAGCAGCCAAGAGGCCGCCGCAGGAACCGGGGAGCTGTTTTTT.

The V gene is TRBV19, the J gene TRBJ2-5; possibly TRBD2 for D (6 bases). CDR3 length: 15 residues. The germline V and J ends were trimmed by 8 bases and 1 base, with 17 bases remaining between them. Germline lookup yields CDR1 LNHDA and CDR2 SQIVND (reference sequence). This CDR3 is CASHGRRGVQETQYF. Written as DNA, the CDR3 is TGTGCCAGTCACGGGAGAAGGGGCGTCCAAGAGACCCAGTACTTC.

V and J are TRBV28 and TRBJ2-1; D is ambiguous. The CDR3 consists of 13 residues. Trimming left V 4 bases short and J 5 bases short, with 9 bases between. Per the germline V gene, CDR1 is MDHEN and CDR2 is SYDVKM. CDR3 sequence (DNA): TGTGCCAGCAGTTGGAGAGTCAACAATGAGCAGTTCTTC. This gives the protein CASSWRVNNEQFF.

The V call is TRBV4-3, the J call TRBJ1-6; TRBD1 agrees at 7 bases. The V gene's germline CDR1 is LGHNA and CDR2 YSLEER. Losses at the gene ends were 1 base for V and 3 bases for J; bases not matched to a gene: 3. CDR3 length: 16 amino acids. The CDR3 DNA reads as TGCGCCAGCAGCCAAGGACAGGGAGGCTATAATTCACCCCTCCACTTT. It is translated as CASSQGQGGYNSPLHF.

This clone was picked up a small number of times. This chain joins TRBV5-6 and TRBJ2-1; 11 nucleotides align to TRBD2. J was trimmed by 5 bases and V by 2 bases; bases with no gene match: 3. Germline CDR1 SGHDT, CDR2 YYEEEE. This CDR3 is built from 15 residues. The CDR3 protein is CASSFLLAGDNEQFF. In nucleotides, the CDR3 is TGTGCCAGCAGCTTCTTACTAGCGGGAGACAATGAGCAGTTCTTC.

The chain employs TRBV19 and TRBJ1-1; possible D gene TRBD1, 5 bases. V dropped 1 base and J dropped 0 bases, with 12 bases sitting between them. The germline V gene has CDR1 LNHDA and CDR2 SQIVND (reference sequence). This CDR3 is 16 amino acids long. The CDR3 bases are TGTGCCAGTAGTATAGTTTGGGGGATCATGAACACTGAAGCTTTCTTT. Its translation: CASSIVWGIMNTEAFF.

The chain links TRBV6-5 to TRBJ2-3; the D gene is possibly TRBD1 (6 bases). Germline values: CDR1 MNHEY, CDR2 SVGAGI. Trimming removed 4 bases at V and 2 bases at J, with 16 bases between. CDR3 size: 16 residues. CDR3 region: CASSLTGTTSTDTQYF. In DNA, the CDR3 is TGTGCCAGCAGTTTAACCGGGACAACCTCCACAGATACGCAGTATTTT.

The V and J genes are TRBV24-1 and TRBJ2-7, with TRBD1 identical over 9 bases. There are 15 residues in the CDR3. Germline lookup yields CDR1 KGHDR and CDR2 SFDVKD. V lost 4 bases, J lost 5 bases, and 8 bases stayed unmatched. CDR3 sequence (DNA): TGTGCCACCAGTGACCCGGGACAGGGCATCCACGAGCAGTACTTC. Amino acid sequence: CATSDPGQGIHEQYF.

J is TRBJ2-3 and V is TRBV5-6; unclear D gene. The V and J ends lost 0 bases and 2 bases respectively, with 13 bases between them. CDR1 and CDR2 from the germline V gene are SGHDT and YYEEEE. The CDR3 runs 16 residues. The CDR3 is CASSLGLGGNTDTQYF. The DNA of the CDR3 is TGTGCCAGCAGCTTGGGACTGGGCGGCAACACAGATACGCAGTATTTT.

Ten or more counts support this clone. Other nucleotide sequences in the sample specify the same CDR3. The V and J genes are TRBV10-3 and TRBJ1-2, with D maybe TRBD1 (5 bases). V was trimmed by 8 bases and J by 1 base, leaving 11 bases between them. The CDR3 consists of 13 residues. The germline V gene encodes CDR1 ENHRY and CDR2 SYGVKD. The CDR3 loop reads CAISGDRNYGYTF. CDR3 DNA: TGTGCCATCTCGGGGGACCGTAACTATGGCTACACCTTC.

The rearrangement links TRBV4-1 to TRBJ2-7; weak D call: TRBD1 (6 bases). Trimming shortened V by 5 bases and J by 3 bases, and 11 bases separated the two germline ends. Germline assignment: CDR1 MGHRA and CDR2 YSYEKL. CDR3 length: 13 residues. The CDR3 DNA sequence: TGCGCCAGCAGCTGGACAGAACACTACGAGCAGTACTTC. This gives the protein CASSWTEHYEQYF.

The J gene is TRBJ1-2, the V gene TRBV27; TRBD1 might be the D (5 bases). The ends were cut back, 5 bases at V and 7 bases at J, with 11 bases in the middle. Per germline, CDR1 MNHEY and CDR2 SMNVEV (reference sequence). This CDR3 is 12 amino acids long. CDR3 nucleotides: TGTGCCAGCAGTCGGGGCCCCGGTGGCTACACCTTC. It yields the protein CASSRGPGGYTF.

CDR3 sequence: CASSLGFGPLGEQYF. CDR3 DNA sequence: TGCGCCAGCAGCTTGGGATTCGGGCCCCTGGGCGAGCAGTACTTC. This sequence joins TRBV5-1 and TRBJ2-7; D not certain. Germline V gives CDR1 SGHRS, CDR2 YFSETQ. The germline V and J ends were trimmed by 0 bases and 6 bases, with 16 bases remaining between them. This CDR3 is built from 15 residues.

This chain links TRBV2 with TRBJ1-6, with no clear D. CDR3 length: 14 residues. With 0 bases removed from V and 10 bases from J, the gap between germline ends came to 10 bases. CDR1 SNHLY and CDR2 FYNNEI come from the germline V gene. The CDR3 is CASSEALGISPLHF. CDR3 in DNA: TGTGCCAGCAGTGAAGCGCTCGGGATATCACCCCTCCACTTT. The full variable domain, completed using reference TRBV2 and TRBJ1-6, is EPEVTQTPSHQVTQMGQEVILRCVPISNHLYFYWYRQILGQKVEFLVSFYNNEISEKSEIFDDQFSVERPDGSNFTLKIRSTKLEDSAMYFCASSEALGISPLHFGNGTRLTVT.

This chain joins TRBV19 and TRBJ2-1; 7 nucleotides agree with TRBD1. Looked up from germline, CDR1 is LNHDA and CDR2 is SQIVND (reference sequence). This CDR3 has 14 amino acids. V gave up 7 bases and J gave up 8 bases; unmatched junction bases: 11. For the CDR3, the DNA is TGTGCCAGTAAGACAACAGGGGTCATAGATGAGCAGTTCTTC. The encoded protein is CASKTTGVIDEQFF.

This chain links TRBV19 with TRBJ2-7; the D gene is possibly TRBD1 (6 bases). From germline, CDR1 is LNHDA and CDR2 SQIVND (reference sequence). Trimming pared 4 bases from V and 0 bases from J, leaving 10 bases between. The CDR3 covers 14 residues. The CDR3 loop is CASSKTTGSYEQYF. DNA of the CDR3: TGTGCCAGTAGTAAGACGACAGGCTCCTACGAGCAGTACTTC.